A single sample gave rise to the 22 T cell receptor beta chains below, sequenced in a study of CD8 T cells in Susac syndrome. Random hexamers served to reverse transcribe roughly 0.5 to 1 ug RNA. A single record per CDR3 protein comes from TCRdb applying MiXCR to the immunoSEQ multiplex PCR reads. The sample has about 290,000 distinct CDR3 sequences; about 89% are singletons. Input material: CD8+ T cells from PBMCs. The receptors were sampled from a human donor with multiple sclerosis.

J is TRBJ2-7 and V is TRBV15, with 9 bases aligning to TRBD1. This CDR3 spans 17 amino acids. V gave up 2 bases and J gave up 4 bases; unmatched junction bases: 12. From germline, CDR1 is LNHNV and CDR2 YYDKDF (reference sequence). Here the CDR3 DNA reads TGTGCCACCAGCAGATCACCCCTGGGGACAGGGTATTACGAGCAGTACTTC. As protein: CATSRSPLGTGYYEQYF.

This clonotype was seen more than once but under ten times. The V and J genes are TRBV6-2 or TRBV6-3 and TRBJ2-5, with 9 bases aligning to TRBD2. V lost 2 bases to trimming and J lost 5 bases; unmatched junction nucleotides: 6. In germline, CDR1 is MNHEY, CDR2 SVGEGT. This CDR3 has 15 residues. DNA of the CDR3: TGTGCCAGCAGTTACGGGCGGGAGGGCCGCGAGACCCAGTACTTC. Encoded protein: CASSYGREGRETQYF.

The CDR3: CASSFARHYGYTF. CDR3 coding DNA: TGTGCCAGCAGCTTCGCTCGCCACTATGGCTACACCTTC. The J gene is TRBJ1-2, the V gene TRBV5-4, with no clear D. Germline V gene lookup returns CDR1 SGHNT and CDR2 YYREEE (reference sequence). CDR3 length equals 13 residues. Deletions cut 2 bases from V and 3 bases from J, with 8 bases between.

The gene calls are TRBV29-1 and TRBJ2-7; D is uncertain. Trimming took off 6 bases at V and 0 bases at J, with 9 bases between the two ends. CDR3 length: 12 residues. Germline CDR1 is SQVTM and CDR2 is ANQGSEA. The DNA of the CDR3 is TGCAGCGTCCGACACGACTCCTACGAGCAGTACTTC. It translates to CSVRHDSYEQYF.

This clonotype occurred once. This rearrangement joins TRBV10-3 to TRBJ2-7; a possible D gene is TRBD2 (5 bases). The CDR3 is made up of 14 amino acids. Germline assignment: CDR1 ENHRY and CDR2 SYGVKD. The ends were cut back, 3 bases at V and 4 bases at J, with 13 bases in the middle. For the CDR3, the DNA is TGTGCCATCAGTGATCCCTCGCGAGGGTACGAGCAGTACTTC. Protein: CAISDPSRGYEQYF.

V gene TRBV5-6 combines with J gene TRBJ2-7; tentatively, D is TRBD2 (6 bases). The CDR3 contains 14 residues. Germline V gene lookup returns CDR1 SGHDT and CDR2 YYEEEE. V was clipped by 5 bases and J by 1 base, with 13 bases between them. DNA of the CDR3: TGTGCCAGCAGTTATACCGGGACTTCCTACGAGCAGTACTTC. It specifies CASSYTGTSYEQYF.

The rearrangement uses TRBV29-1 and TRBJ2-7; D is unclear. From germline, CDR1 is SQVTM and CDR2 ANQGSEA. V was shortened by 1 base and J by 6 bases, with 7 bases between the two germline ends. This CDR3 is built from 11 residues. This CDR3 reads CSVEVLREQYF. For the CDR3, the DNA is TGCAGCGTTGAAGTATTGCGCGAGCAGTACTTC.

The chain is built from TRBV27 and TRBJ2-7; a possible D gene is TRBD2 (6 bases). The germline V gene encodes CDR1 MNHEY and CDR2 SMNVEV (reference sequence). V was cut by 7 bases and J by 6 bases, with 13 bases left in between. The CDR3 loop spans 12 amino acids. CDR3 in amino acids: CASTSLGGEQYF. The CDR3 DNA follows: TGTGCCAGCACCTCCTTGGGGGGCGAGCAGTACTTC.

V gene TRBV28 combines with J gene TRBJ2-3, with no clear D. The length of the CDR3 is 16 residues. V was pared by 4 bases and J by 1 base, with 15 bases between. Germline CDR1 reads MDHEN; CDR2 reads SYDVKM. CDR3 protein: CASSWESWQRTDTQYF. The CDR3 DNA reads as TGTGCCAGCAGTTGGGAATCTTGGCAGCGCACAGATACGCAGTATTTT.

This clonotype was found once. The rearrangement uses TRBV27 and TRBJ1-1; D is undetermined. The CDR3 is 15 residues long. Trimming took off 4 bases at V and 4 bases at J, with 16 bases between the two ends. Germline values: CDR1 MNHEY, CDR2 SMNVEV (reference sequence). CDR3 residues: CASSSRTEWGTEAFF. The CDR3 nucleotides read TGTGCCAGCAGTTCTCGGACGGAGTGGGGCACTGAAGCTTTCTTT.

The chain carries TRBV4-2 and TRBJ2-5; TRBD1 matches 10 bases. With V trimmed by 5 bases and J by 0 bases, 6 bases remained unmatched. Germline-derived CDR1 and CDR2 are LGHNA and YNFKEQ. This CDR3 contains 16 residues. The CDR3 region is CASSDRTGGYQETQYF. CDR3 nucleotides: TGTGCCAGCAGCGACCGGACAGGGGGGTACCAAGAGACCCAGTACTTC.

The genes are TRBV4-2 and TRBJ1-1, with D unclear. The CDR3 length is 14 residues. Trimming removed 3 bases from V and 0 bases from J, with 8 bases in between. The germline V gene has CDR1 LGHNA and CDR2 YNFKEQ. The CDR3 coding sequence is TGTGCCAGCAGCCACGACTATCTGAACACTGAAGCTTTCTTT. Amino acid sequence: CASSHDYLNTEAFF.

This clonotype was counted a few times. CDR3 sequence reads: CASSLLSGTSTDTQYF. The CDR3 coding sequence is TGTGCCAGCAGCCTTCTTAGCGGGACTAGCACAGATACGCAGTATTTT. The chain is built from TRBV7-2 and TRBJ2-3; 8 bases fit TRBD2. The germline CDR1 and CDR2 sequences are SGHTA and FQGNSA. The CDR3 loop spans 16 amino acids. V lost 5 bases and J lost 0; bases outside the gene matches: 7.

The J gene is TRBJ2-7, the V gene TRBV2; D possibly corresponds to TRBD2 (5 bases). The germline gives CDR1 SNHLY, CDR2 FYNNEI. The CDR3 has 13 residues. Between the trimmed V and J ends, which lost 6 bases and 0 bases, there was a span of 9 bases. The DNA for the CDR3 is TGTGCCAGCAGGGGAGTTAACTCCTACGAGCAGTACTTC. Translation gives CASRGVNSYEQYF.

The chain employs TRBV20-1 and TRBJ2-4; 7 bases match TRBD2. The CDR3 consists of 15 residues. Germline loops: CDR1 DFQATT, CDR2 SNEGSKA (reference sequence). V lost 4 bases to trimming and J lost 0 bases; unmatched junction nucleotides: 6. The CDR3 region has the DNA TGCAGTGCTAAGGGGACTAACTTAGCCAAAAACATTCAGTACTTC. Its translation is CSAKGTNLAKNIQYF.

This chain links TRBV29-1 with TRBJ2-4, with a tentative D call TRBD2 (6 bases). The germline V and J ends were trimmed by 0 bases and 8 bases, with 11 bases remaining between them. The CDR3 is made up of 13 amino acids. Germline assignment: CDR1 SQVTM and CDR2 ANQGSEA. CDR3 sequence: CSVEDRTGDIQYF. In DNA form, the CDR3 reads TGCAGCGTTGAAGATCGGACGGGGGACATTCAGTACTTC. Using reference TRBV29-1 and TRBJ2-4 for the parts outside the CDR3, the full variable domain is SAVISQKPSRDICQRGTSLTIQCQVDSQVTMMFWYRQQPGQSLTLIATANQGSEATYESGFVIDKFPISRPNLTFSTLTVSNMSPEDSSIYLCSVEDRTGDIQYFGAGTRLSVL.

The CDR3 nucleotides are TGTGCCAGCCGGGACAGGGGTTTGAACACTGAAGCTTTCTTT. This sequence encodes CASRDRGLNTEAFF. V gene TRBV5-4 combines with J gene TRBJ1-1; 10 nucleotides line up with TRBD1. CDR3 length equals 14 residues. The germline V gene has CDR1 SGHNT and CDR2 YYREEE (reference sequence). V lost 7 bases, J lost 0 bases, and 3 bases stayed unmatched.

The chain recombines TRBV12-3 or TRBV12-4 with TRBJ2-3, with 14 nucleotides matching TRBD2. This CDR3 has 16 amino acids. Trimming at V came to 6 bases and at J to 4 bases, leaving 6 bases not matched to a gene. CDR3 region: CASRTRLAGGADTQYF. CDR3 nucleotides: TGTGCCAGCAGAACCAGACTAGCGGGAGGGGCAGATACGCAGTATTTT.

This chain connects TRBV15 to TRBJ1-1; D not certain. V lost 4 bases to trimming and J lost 1 base, with 4 bases between them. CDR3 length equals 12 residues. Germline CDR1 LNHNV, CDR2 YYDKDF (reference sequence). The CDR3 DNA reads TGTGCCACCAGCACTGGGAACACTGAAGCTTTCTTT. Its protein is CATSTGNTEAFF.

This chain uses TRBV28 with TRBJ2-1; D not certain. This CDR3 is 15 amino acids long. V lost 7 bases and J 4 bases, leaving 17 bases between the germline ends. The germline CDR1 and CDR2 sequences are MDHEN and SYDVKM. Here the CDR3 reads CASTVELAPYNEQFF. CDR3 in DNA: TGTGCCAGCACCGTGGAGTTGGCGCCTTACAATGAGCAGTTCTTC. The whole variable domain, remainder taken from reference TRBV28 and TRBJ2-1, is DVKVTQSSRYLVKRTGEKVFLECVQDMDHENMFWYRQDPGLGLRLIYFSYDVKMKEKGDIPEGYSVSREKKERFSLILESASTNQTSMYLCASTVELAPYNEQFFGPGTRLTVL.

This chain connects TRBV12-3 or TRBV12-4 to TRBJ2-2; 13 nucleotides agree with TRBD2. Germline trimming cut 4 bases from V and 6 bases from J; bases unmatched to any gene: 5. The CDR3 totals 16 residues. This CDR3 reads CASSSSLAGGPGELFF. The CDR3 nucleotides are TGTGCCAGCAGTTCGTCACTAGCGGGAGGGCCCGGGGAGCTGTTTTTT.

This clonotype has just one count. V and J are TRBV29-1 and TRBJ1-1, with a weak D call TRBD1 (6 bases). Per the germline V gene, CDR1 is SQVTM and CDR2 is ANQGSEA. The CDR3 covers 12 residues. The CDR3: CTGGTLNTEAFF. The CDR3 bases are TGCACCGGAGGGACACTGAACACTGAAGCTTTCTTT. Drawing the rest from reference TRBV29-1 and TRBJ1-1, the complete variable domain is SAVISQKPSRDICQRGTSLTIQCQVDSQVTMMFWYRQQPGQSLTLIATANQGSEATYESGFVIDKFPISRPNLTFSTLTVSNMSPEDSSIYLCTGGTLNTEAFFGQGTRLTVV.